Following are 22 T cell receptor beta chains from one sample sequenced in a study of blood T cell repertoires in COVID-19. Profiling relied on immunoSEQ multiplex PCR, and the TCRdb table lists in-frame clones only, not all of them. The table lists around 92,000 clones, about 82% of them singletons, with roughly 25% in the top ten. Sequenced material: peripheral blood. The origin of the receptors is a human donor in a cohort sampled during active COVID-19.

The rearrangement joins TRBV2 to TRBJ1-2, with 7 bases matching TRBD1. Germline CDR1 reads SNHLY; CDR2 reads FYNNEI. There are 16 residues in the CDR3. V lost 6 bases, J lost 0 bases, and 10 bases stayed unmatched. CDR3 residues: CASSLKTGPANYGYTF. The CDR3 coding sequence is TGTGCCAGCAGCCTAAAGACAGGGCCCGCTAACTATGGCTACACCTTC. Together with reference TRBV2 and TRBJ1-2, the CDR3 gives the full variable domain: EPEVTQTPSHQVTQMGQEVILRCVPISNHLYFYWYRQILGQKVEFLVSFYNNEISEKSEIFDDQFSVERPDGSNFTLKIRSTKLEDSAMYFCASSLKTGPANYGYTFGSGTRLTVV.

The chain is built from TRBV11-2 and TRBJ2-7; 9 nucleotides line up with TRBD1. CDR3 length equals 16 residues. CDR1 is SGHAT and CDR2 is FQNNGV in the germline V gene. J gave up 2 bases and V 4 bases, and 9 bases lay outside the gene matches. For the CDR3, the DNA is TGTGCCAGCAGCTCCGCGACAGGGGGAGGGCCCTACGAGCAGTACTTC. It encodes CASSSATGGGPYEQYF.

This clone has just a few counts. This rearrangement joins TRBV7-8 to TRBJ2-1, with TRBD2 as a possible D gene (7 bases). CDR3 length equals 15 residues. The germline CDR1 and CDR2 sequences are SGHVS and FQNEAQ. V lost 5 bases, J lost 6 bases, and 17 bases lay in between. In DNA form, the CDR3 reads TGTGCCAGCAGCCCTAGGGGGGGGGCGGGCAATGAGCAGTTCTTC. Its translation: CASSPRGGAGNEQFF.

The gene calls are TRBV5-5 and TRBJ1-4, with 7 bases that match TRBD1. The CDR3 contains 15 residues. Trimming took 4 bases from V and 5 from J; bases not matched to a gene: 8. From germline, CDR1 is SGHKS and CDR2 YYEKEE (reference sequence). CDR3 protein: CASSARQGPNEKLFF. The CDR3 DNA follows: TGTGCCAGCAGCGCCCGACAGGGACCGAATGAAAAACTGTTTTTT.

The CDR3 region has the DNA TGTGCCAGCAGCCTCAATTTAGGGGCTGAAGCTTTCTTT. This codes for CASSLNLGAEAFF. The V gene is TRBV7-6, the J gene TRBJ1-1; tentative D call: TRBD1 (5 bases). Trimming stripped 5 bases from V and 6 bases from J, with 13 bases between. The CDR3 has 13 residues. Per the germline V gene, CDR1 is SGHVS and CDR2 is FNYEAQ. The variable domain in full, with the rest retrieved from reference TRBV7-6 and TRBJ1-1, is GAGVSQSPRYKVTKRGQDVALRCDPISGHVSLYWYRQALGQGPEFLTYFNYEAQQDKSGLPNDRFSAERPEGSISTLTIQRTEQRDSAMYRCASSLNLGAEAFFGQGTRLTVV.

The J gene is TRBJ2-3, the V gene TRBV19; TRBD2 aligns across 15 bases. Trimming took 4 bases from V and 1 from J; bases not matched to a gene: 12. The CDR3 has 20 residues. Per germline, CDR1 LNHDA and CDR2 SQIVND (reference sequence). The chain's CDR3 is CASSTGLAGGQITGTDTQYF. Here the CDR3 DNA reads TGTGCCAGTAGTACCGGACTAGCGGGGGGGCAGATCACTGGCACAGATACGCAGTATTTT.

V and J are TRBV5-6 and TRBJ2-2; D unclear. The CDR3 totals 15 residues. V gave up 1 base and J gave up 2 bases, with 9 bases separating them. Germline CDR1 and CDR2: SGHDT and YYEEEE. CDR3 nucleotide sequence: TGTGCCAGCAGCTTGCCCGGGTCTAACACCGGGGAGCTGTTTTTT. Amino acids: CASSLPGSNTGELFF.

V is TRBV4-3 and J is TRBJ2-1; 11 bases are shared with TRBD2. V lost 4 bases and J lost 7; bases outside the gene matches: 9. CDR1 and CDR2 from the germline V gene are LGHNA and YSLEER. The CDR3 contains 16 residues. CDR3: CASSRRLAGWENEQFF. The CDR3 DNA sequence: TGCGCCAGCAGCCGGCGACTAGCGGGATGGGAGAATGAGCAGTTCTTC.

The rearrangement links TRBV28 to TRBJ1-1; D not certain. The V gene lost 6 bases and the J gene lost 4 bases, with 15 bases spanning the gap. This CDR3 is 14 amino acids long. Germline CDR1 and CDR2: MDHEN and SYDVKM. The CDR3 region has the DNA TGTGCCAGCAGACCTACAGCGGCGGGCACTGAAGCTTTCTTT. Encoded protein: CASRPTAAGTEAFF.

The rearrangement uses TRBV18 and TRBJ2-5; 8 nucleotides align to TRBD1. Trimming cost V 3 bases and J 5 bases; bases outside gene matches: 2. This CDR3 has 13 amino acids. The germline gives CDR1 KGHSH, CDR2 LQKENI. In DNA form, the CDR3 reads TGTGCCAGCTCACCGCGGGACAGGGAGACCCAGTACTTC. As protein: CASSPRDRETQYF. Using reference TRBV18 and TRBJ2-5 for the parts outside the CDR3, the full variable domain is NAGVMQNPRHLVRRRGQEARLRCSPMKGHSHVYWYRQLPEEGLKFMVYLQKENIIDESGMPKERFSAEFPKEGPSILRIQQVVRGDSAAYFCASSPRDRETQYFGPGTRLLVL.

The CDR3 loop reads CASSLGTGVTEAFF. CDR3 coding DNA: TGTGCCAGCAGCTTGGGGACAGGGGTAACTGAAGCTTTCTTT. The chain is built from TRBV5-4 and TRBJ1-1; 9 nucleotides align to TRBD1. Germline assignment: CDR1 SGHNT and CDR2 YYREEE (reference sequence). The J segment lost 5 bases and the V segment lost 0 bases, leaving 2 bases of the junction unmatched. This CDR3 region has 14 residues.

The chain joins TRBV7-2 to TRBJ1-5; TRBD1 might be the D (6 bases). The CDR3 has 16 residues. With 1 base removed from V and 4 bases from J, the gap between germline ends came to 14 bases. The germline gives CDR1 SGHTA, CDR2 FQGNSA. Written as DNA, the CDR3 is TGTGCCAGCAGCTTAGGGGGGCTCGGGACAAATCAGCCCCAGCATTTT. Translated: CASSLGGLGTNQPQHF.

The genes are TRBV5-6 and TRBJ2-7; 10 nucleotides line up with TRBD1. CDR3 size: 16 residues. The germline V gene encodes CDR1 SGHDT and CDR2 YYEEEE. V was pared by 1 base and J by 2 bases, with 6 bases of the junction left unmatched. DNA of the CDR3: TGTGCCAGCAGCTTGAAAAGGGGACAGGGGACCTACGAGCAGTACTTC. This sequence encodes CASSLKRGQGTYEQYF.

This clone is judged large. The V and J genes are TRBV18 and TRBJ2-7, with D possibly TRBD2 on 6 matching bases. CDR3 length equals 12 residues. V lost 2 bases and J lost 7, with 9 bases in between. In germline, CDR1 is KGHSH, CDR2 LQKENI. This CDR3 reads CASSPGGFEQYF. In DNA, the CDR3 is TGTGCCAGCTCACCAGGAGGGTTTGAGCAGTACTTC.

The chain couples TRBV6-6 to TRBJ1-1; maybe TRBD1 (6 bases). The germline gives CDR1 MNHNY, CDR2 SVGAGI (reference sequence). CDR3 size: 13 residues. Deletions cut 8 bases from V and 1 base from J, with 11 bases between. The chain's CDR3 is CASGGHSNTEAFF. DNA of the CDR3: TGTGCCAGCGGGGGACACTCGAACACTGAAGCTTTCTTT.

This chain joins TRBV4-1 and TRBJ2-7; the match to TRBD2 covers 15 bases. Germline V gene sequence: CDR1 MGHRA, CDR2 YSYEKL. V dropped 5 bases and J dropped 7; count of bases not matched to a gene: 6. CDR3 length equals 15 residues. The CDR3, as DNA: TGCGCCAGCAGCTTACCCGGGACTAGCGGGGGGGAGCAGTACTTC. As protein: CASSLPGTSGGEQYF.

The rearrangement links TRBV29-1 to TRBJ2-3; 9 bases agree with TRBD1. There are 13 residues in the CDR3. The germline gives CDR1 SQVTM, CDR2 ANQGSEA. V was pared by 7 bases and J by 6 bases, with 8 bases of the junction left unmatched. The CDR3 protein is CSAGQGLGDTQYF. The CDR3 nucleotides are TGCAGCGCGGGACAGGGCTTGGGCGATACGCAGTATTTT.

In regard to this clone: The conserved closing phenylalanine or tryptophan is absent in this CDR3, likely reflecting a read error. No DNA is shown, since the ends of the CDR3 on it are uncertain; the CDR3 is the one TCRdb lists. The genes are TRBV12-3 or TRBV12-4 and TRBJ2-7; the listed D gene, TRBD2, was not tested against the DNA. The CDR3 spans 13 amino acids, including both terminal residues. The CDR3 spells CASSPLLAGGLSI.

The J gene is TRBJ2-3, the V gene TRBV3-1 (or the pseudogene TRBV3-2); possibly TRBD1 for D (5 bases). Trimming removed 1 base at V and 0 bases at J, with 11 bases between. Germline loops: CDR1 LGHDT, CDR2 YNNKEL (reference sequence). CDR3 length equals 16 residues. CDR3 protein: CASSQVTGESTDTQYF. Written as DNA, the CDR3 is TGTGCCAGCAGCCAAGTCACAGGCGAAAGCACAGATACGCAGTATTTT.

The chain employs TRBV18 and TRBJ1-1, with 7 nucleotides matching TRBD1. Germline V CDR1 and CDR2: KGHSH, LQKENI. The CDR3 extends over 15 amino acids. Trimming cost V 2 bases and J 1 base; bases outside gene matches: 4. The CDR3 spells CASSPGQAQNTEAFF. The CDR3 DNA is TGTGCCAGCTCACCAGGACAGGCACAGAACACTGAAGCTTTCTTT.

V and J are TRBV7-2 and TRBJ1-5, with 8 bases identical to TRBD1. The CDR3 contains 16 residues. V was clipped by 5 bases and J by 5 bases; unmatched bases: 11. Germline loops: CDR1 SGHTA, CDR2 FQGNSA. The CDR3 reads CASSNFGRGQYQPQHF. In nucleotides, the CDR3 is TGTGCCAGCAGCAACTTTGGCAGGGGGCAATATCAGCCCCAGCATTTT.

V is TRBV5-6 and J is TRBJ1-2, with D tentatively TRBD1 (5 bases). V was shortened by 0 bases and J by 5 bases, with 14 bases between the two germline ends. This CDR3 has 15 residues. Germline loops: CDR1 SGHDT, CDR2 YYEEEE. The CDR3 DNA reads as TGTGCCAGCAGCTTGGCCGGCAGGGCTTCATATGGCTACACCTTC. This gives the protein CASSLAGRASYGYTF.